The entry that follows covers one TCR beta chain sequence. Antigen unknown. TCRdb's copy holds only in-frame clones and misses some; the assay was immunoSEQ multiplex PCR. The table includes 140,000 to 150,000 clones, more than 85% detected once. These data come from a study of T cell responses to AZD1222 COVID-19 vaccine. General observations from the study: A reported finding is that nearly half of spike-specific TCRs target unmutated variant regions. Donors were mostly white British, more females; clonal diversity possibly underestimated.

V lost 3 bases and J lost 5, with 7 bases in between. Germline lookup yields CDR1 SGHDT and CDR2 YYEEEE. The CDR3 length is 12 residues. The V gene is TRBV5-6, the J gene TRBJ2-3; possible D gene TRBD1, 5 bases. The TCR comes from an adult in good health. The sequencing here drew on peripheral blood, taken on day 0 of AZD1222 vaccination. The CDR3 protein is CASSSRVDTQYF. The CDR3 region has the DNA TGTGCCAGCAGCTCCAGGGTAGATACGCAGTATTTT.